The 4 T cell receptor beta chains below were found in one sample sequenced in a study of OX40 agonist ivuxolimab in advanced cancers. The library came from the immunoSEQ multiplex PCR assay. In its TCRdb copy, this immuneACCESS table keeps in-frame sequences only and misses some clones. Where compared with another copy, unresolved V genes explain less than half of these, and the others have no known cause. The table for this sample lists about 68,000 clones; approximately 80% of them were counted only once. The ten most abundant clones make up around 1.4% of the sample. The sample was CD4+ or CD8+ T cells sorted from blood, taken in a trial of the OX40 agonist ivuxolimab. These receptors all come from an adult with an advanced solid tumor such as melanoma, head and neck, liver or kidney cancer.

V gene TRBV5-6 combines with J gene TRBJ2-3; 10 nucleotides line up with TRBD2. There are 17 residues in the CDR3. The V and J ends lost 3 bases and 1 base, in that order; junction bases with no gene match: 8. Per germline, CDR1 SGHDT and CDR2 YYEEEE. Here the CDR3 DNA reads TGTGCCAGCAGCTCGCCCCCCGGGACTAGCGGCACAGATACGCAGTATTTT. Protein product: CASSSPPGTSGTDTQYF.

The chain carries TRBV28 and TRBJ2-6; D is unclear. CDR1 is MDHEN, CDR2 SYDVKM, per germline. The CDR3 spans 18 residues. The V gene lost 7 bases and the J gene lost 0 bases, with 19 bases spanning the gap. The CDR3 sequence is CASTGRRRVFSGANVLTF. The CDR3 DNA follows: TGTGCCAGCACAGGTCGTCGAAGGGTTTTCTCTGGGGCCAACGTCCTGACTTTC.

This chain joins TRBV11-3 and TRBJ1-3; D is undetermined. The V end was cut by 5 bases, the J end by 4 bases, with 12 bases between. CDR3 size: 14 residues. The V gene's germline CDR1 is SGHNT and CDR2 YENEEA. CDR3 loop: CASSQDGQGNTIYF. The CDR3 coding sequence is TGTGCCAGCAGCCAGGACGGCCAAGGAAACACCATATATTTT.

This clone was observed a handful of times. The gene calls are TRBV6-1 and TRBJ2-3, with D unclear. The CDR3 sequence is 12 residues long. From germline, CDR1 is MNHNS and CDR2 SASEGT. V dropped 8 bases and J dropped 1 base, with 7 bases sitting between them. CDR3 in DNA: TGTGCCAGCTTCTGGGGCACAGATACGCAGTATTTT. Translated, it gives CASFWGTDTQYF.